The 12 T cell receptor beta chains below were found in one sample sequenced in a study of T cells expressing NK-cell markers. TCRdb reprocessed the 5' RACE reads, keeping one entry per CDR3 protein, no DNA. The sample's table shows some 280,000 distinct CDR3 sequences. Sequencing was performed on blood T cells: a sorted CD56 or NKG2C T cell subset, CD4+ or CD8+ T cells, or bulk PBMC T cells (not recorded which). Every receptor here comes from a man aged 18 to 35 in good health.

This chain joins TRBV28 and TRBJ2-2; absent DNA, TCRdb's TRBD1 call cannot be checked. The CDR3 contains 12 residues. Germline CDR1 and CDR2: MDHEN and SYDVKM. CDR3 region: CASATGTGELFF.

This chain uses TRBV12-3 or TRBV12-4 with TRBJ2-1. The CDR3 extends over 14 amino acids. This chain's CDR3 is CASRTGIRKNEQFF.

V gene TRBV6-5 combines with J gene TRBJ1-1; there is no DNA to check the TCRdb D call of TRBD1. Per the germline V gene, CDR1 is MNHEY and CDR2 is SVGAGI. CDR3 size: 14 residues. CDR3 residues: CASTQGAVSTEAFF.

Here the CDR3 reads CSARGWYGSYEQYF. The V gene is TRBV20-1, the J gene TRBJ2-7; TCRdb names TRBD1, which stays unverified in the absence of DNA. CDR1 is DFQATT, CDR2 SNEGSKA, per germline (reference sequence). The CDR3 covers 14 residues.

This sequence joins TRBV5-1 and TRBJ2-4; the TCRdb call, TRBD1, lacks DNA for checking. This CDR3 region has 14 residues. Germline V gene lookup returns CDR1 SGHRS and CDR2 YFSETQ. CDR3 in amino acids: CASSLEDRKNIQYF. Together with reference TRBV5-1 and TRBJ2-4, the CDR3 gives the full variable domain: KAGVTQTPRYLIKTRGQQVTLSCSPISGHRSVSWYQQTPGQGLQFLFEYFSETQRNKGNFPGRFSGRQFSNSRSEMNVSTLELGDSALYLCASSLEDRKNIQYFGAGTRLSVL.

The chain carries TRBV6-5 and TRBJ2-2; the TCRdb D gene call, TRBD2, has no DNA to confirm it. Germline assignment: CDR1 MNHEY and CDR2 SVGAGI. The CDR3 is made up of 14 amino acids. CDR3 region: CASRRSRLAGELFF.

This chain links TRBV7-2 with TRBJ1-5; TCRdb indicates TRBD1, and absent DNA this call remains unverified. Per germline, CDR1 SGHTA and CDR2 FQGNSA. The CDR3 is made up of 16 amino acids. CDR3 protein: CASSLAGQGINQPQHF. Together with reference TRBV7-2 and TRBJ1-5, the CDR3 gives the full variable domain: GAGVSQSPSNKVTEKGKDVELRCDPISGHTALYWYRQSLGQGLEFLIYFQGNSAPDKSGLPSDRFSAERTGGSVSTLTIQRTQQEDSAVYLCASSLAGQGINQPQHFGDGTRLSIL.

V is TRBV25-1 and J is TRBJ2-1; TCRdb returns TRBD1, unconfirmable since there is no DNA. The CDR3 sequence is 14 residues long. Germline V gene data show CDR1 as MGHDK and CDR2 as SYGVNS. The CDR3 loop is CASRETGLINEQFF.

The CDR3 is CASRLETKYEQYF. The J gene is TRBJ2-7, the V gene TRBV2. Germline lookup yields CDR1 SNHLY and CDR2 FYNNEI. CDR3 size: 13 residues.

This rearrangement joins TRBV12-3 or TRBV12-4 to TRBJ2-3; TCRdb picks TRBD2, but there is no DNA to check that call. The CDR3 consists of 15 residues. The CDR3 sequence: CASSLVAGSIDTQYF.

The rearrangement uses TRBV4-3 and TRBJ2-3; TCRdb's assignment of TRBD1 cannot be checked, as there is no DNA. Germline V lookup: CDR1 LGHNA, CDR2 YSLEER. The CDR3 consists of 13 residues. Here the CDR3 reads CASSHRGGGTQYF.

Here the CDR3 reads CSARVSNVLTF. The V and J genes are TRBV20-1 and TRBJ2-6. Germline assignment: CDR1 DFQATT and CDR2 SNEGSKA (reference sequence). CDR3 length: 11 residues.